The present TCR beta chain was sequenced within a study of beta chain features in type 1 diabetes. Points from the study as a whole: Compared with healthy donors, patients appeared to share more similar naive, central memory and regulatory TCRB repertoires. In these data, an HLA type influence on TCRB rearrangement remained unresolved.

Expressed TCRB transcripts were sequenced after all isolated RNA was converted to cDNA. Measured with immunoSEQ multiplex PCR; TCRdb has only the in-frame clones, and not every one. Here the sample spans 200,000 to 250,000 clones, approximately 10% being singletons. This clone was found a few times. Its antigen is not identified. This CDR3 contains 13 residues. With 9 bases removed from V and 0 bases from J, the gap between germline ends came to 11 bases. The V gene's germline CDR1 is MDHEN and CDR2 SYDVKM. The receptor was derived from a man in his late teens or twenties in good health. The sample was central memory CD4+ T cells from blood. The chain links TRBV28 to TRBJ1-2; tentative D call: TRBD1 (5 bases). The CDR3 coding sequence is TGTGCCAGTTCCCTGACAGCTAACTATGGCTACACCTTC. This gives the protein CASSLTANYGYTF.